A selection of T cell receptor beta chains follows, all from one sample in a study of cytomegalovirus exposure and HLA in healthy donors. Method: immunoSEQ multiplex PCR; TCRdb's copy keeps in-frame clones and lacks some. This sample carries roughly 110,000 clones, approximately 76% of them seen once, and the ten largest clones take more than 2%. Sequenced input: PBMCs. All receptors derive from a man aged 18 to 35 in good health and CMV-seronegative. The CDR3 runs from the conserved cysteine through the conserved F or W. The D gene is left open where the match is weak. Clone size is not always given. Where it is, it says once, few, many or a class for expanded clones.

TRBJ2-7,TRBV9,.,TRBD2,TGTGCCAGCAGCGTAAATACGGGGGGCTACGAGCAGTACTTC,CASSVNTGGYEQYF
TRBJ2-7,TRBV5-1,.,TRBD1,TGCGCCAGCAGCCTCCCGGGACAGGGGCTTGTTGGGCAGTACTTC,CASSLPGQGLVGQYF
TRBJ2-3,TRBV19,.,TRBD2,TGTGCCAGTAGAGACCTGCGGGGGGGCGATACAGATACGCAGTATTTT,CASRDLRGGDTDTQYF
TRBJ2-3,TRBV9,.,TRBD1,TGTGCCAGCAGCGTCCGGGACAGGGGCTGGGATACGCAGTATTTT,CASSVRDRGWDTQYF
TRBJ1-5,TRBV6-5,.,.,TGTGCCAGCAGGGCGTCGGGGGGTCGTGGCCAGCCCCAGCATTTT,CASRASGGRGQPQHF
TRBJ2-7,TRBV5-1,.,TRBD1,TGCGCCAGCAGCCCGACAGGGTTTGAGCAGTACTTC,CASSPTGFEQYF
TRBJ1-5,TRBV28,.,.,TGTGCCAGCAGTTTATGGGGTACAGATAGCAATCAGCCCCAGCATTTT,CASSLWGTDSNQPQHF
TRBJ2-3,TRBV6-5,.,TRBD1,TGTGCCAGCAGCCAGGGACAGGGCCACACAGATACGCAGTATTTT,CASSQGQGHTDTQYF
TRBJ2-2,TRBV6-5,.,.,TGTGCCAGCAGGGGGGGGGCGGACACCGGGGAGCTGTTTTTT,CASRGGADTGELFF
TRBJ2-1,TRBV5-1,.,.,TGCGCCAGCAGCAGACAACAGTCCTACAATGAGCAGTTCTTC,CASSRQQSYNEQFF
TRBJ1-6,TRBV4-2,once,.,TGTGCCAGCAGCCAGTTCCAGGGAGGAGGAAATTCACCCCTCCACTTT,CASSQFQGGGNSPLHF
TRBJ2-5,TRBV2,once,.,TGTGCCAGCAGTTTTGCAGGGTGGGAGACCCAGTACTTC,CASSFAGWETQYF
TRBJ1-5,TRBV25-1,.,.,TGTGCCAGCAGTGACTCCACCAGGGGTGACAATCAGCCCCAGCATTTT,CASSDSTRGDNQPQHF
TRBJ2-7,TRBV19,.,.,TGTGCCAGTAGTGTGGACACTTCCTACGAGCAGTACTTC,CASSVDTSYEQYF
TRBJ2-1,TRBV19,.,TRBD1,TGTGCCAGTCGGTGGACCGGGACAGCGAACAATGAGCAGTTCTTC,CASRWTGTANNEQFF
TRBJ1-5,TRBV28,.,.,TGTGCCAGCAGTTTCCCTCGCCGGTCGCGGCATCAGCCCCAGCATTTT,CASSFPRRSRHQPQHF
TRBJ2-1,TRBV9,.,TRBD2,TGTGCCAGCAGCCCCAGGGCTAGCGGGGGGTCGGTGGTATACAATGAGCAGTTCTTC,CASSPRASGGSVVYNEQFF
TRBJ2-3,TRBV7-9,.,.,TGTGCCAGCAGCTCCGGCGGGACAGACTTTAGCACAGATACGCAGTATTTT,CASSSGGTDFSTDTQYF
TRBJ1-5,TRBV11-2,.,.,TGTGCCAGCAGCTTCCCGGGGGGCGGGCCCCAGCATTTT,CASSFPGGGPQHF
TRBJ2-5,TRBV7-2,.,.,TGTGCCAGCAGCTACAGCGAGGGCGGACAAGAGACCCAGTACTTC,CASSYSEGGQETQYF
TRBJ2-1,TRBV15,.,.,TGTGCCACCAGCAGAGATCGTGGAGGGGTAGTTGAGCAGTTCTTC,CATSRDRGGVVEQFF